This T cell receptor (beta chain) was identified during a study of regulatory T cells in long-lasting Graves disease. Study information: Persistent Graves' disease required over 5 years of antithyroid drugs and positive TSH receptor antibodies.

According to the study, TCR beta libraries were built with iRepertoire HTBI primers and CDR3-region Arm-PCR. TCRdb passed the multiplex PCR reads through MiXCR, listing each CDR3 protein once. This sample has some 470,000 distinct CDR3 sequences, with about 22% found just once. Time point reported: persistent/refractory GD, antithyroid drugs over 5 years with positive TRAb. PBMC RNA was the source of the TCR library. This clonotype was seen repeatedly, ten times or more. The germline V gene has CDR1 MDHEN and CDR2 SYDVKM. V lost 2 bases and J 0 bases, leaving 8 bases between the germline ends. The CDR3 covers 15 residues.

The V call is TRBV28, the J call TRBJ1-5; the D is unclear. The receptor's source is a female donor with Graves disease. The material sequenced was peripheral blood mononuclear cells (PBMCs), taken when the disease was refractory, from a patient treated with antithyroid drugs. The CDR3 DNA follows: TGTGCCAGCAGTTTAGCGGAGAATAGCAATCAGCCCCAGCATTTT. This translates into CASSLAENSNQPQHF. Together with reference TRBV28 and TRBJ1-5, the CDR3 gives the full variable domain: DVKVTQSSRYLVKRTGEKVFLECVQDMDHENMFWYRQDPGLGLRLIYFSYDVKMKEKGDIPEGYSVSREKKERFSLILESASTNQTSMYLCASSLAENSNQPQHFGDGTRLSIL.